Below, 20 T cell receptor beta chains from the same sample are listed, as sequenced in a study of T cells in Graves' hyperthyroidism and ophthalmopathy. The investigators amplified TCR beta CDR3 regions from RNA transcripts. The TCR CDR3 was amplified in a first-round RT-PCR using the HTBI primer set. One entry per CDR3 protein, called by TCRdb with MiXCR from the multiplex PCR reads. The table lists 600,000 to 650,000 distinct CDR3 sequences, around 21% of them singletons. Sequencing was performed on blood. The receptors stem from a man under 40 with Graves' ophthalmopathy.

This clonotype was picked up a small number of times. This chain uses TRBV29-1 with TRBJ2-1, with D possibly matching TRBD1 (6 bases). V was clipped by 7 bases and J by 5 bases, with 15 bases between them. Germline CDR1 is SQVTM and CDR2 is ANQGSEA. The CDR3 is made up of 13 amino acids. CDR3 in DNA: TGCAGCGGGCGCACAGGGTGGGACAATGAGCAGTTCTTC. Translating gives CSGRTGWDNEQFF.

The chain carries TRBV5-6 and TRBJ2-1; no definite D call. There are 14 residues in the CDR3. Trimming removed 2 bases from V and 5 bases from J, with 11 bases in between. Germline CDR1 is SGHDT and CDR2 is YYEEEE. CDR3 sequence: CASSFVHVDNEQFF. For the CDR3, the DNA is TGTGCCAGCAGCTTCGTCCATGTCGACAATGAGCAGTTCTTC.

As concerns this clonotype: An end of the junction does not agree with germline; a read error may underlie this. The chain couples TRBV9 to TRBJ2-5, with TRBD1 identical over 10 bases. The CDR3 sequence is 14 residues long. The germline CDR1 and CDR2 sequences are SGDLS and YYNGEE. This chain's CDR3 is CASSRQGAWETRYF. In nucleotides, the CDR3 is TGTGCCAGCAGCCGACAGGGGGCTTGGGAGACCCGGTACTTC. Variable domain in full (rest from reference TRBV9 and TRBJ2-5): DSGVTQTPKHLITATGQRVTLRCSPRSGDLSVYWYQQSLDQGLQFLIQYYNGEERAKGNILERFSAQQFPDLHSELNLSSLELGDSALYFCASSRQGAWETRYFGPGTRLLVL.

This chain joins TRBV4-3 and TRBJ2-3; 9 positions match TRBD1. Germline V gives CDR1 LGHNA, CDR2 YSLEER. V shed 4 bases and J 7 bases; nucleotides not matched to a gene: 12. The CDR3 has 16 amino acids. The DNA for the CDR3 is TGCGCCAGCAGCCCGAAAGGGACAGGGCTTTTTAATACGCAGTATTTT. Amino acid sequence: CASSPKGTGLFNTQYF.

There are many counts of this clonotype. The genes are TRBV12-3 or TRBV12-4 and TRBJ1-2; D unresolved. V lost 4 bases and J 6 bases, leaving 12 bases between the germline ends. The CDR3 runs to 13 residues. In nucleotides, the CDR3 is TGTGCCAGCAGTTCAGGACTGTCGGATGGCTACACCTTC. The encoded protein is CASSSGLSDGYTF.

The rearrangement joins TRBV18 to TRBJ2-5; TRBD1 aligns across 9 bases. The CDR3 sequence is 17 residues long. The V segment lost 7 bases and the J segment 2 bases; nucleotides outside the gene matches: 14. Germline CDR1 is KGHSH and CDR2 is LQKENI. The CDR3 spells CASLREPGTGYQETQYF. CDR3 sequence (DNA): TGTGCCAGCTTACGTGAACCCGGGACAGGGTATCAAGAGACCCAGTACTTC.

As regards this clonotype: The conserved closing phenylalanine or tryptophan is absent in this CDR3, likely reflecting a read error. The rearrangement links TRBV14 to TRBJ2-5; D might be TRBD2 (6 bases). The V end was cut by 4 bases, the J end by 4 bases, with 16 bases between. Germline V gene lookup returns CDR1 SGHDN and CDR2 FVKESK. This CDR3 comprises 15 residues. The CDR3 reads CASSPRWLASETQYL. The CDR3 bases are TGTGCCAGCAGCCCCCGGTGGCTAGCGTCAGAGACCCAGTACCTC.

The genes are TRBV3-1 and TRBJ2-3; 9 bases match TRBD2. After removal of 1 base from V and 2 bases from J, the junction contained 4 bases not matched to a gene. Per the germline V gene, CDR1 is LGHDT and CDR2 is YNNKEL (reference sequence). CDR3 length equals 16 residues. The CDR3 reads CASSQAAGGPTDTQYF. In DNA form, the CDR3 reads TGTGCCAGCAGCCAAGCGGCGGGAGGGCCCACAGATACGCAGTATTTT.

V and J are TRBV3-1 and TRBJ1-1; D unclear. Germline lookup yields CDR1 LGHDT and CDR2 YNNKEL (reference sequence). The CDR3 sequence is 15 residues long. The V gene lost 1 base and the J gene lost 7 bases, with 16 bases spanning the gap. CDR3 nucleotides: TGTGCCAGCAGCCAAGTGCGGACGTCCGGTAGTGAAGCTTTCTTT. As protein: CASSQVRTSGSEAFF.

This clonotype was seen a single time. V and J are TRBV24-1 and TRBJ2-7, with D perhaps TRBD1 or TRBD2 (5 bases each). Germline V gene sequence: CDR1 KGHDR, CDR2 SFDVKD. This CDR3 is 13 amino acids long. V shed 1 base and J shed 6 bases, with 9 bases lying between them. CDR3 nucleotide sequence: TGTGCCACCAGTGATTTTCGGGGACCCGAGCAGTACTTC. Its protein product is CATSDFRGPEQYF.

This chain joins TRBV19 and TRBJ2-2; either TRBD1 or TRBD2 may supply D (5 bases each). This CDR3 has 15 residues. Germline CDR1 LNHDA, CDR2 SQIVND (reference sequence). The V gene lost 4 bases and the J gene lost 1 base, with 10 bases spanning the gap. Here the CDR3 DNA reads TGTGCCAGTAGTAGGGGACGGGGGAACACCGGGGAGCTGTTTTTT. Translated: CASSRGRGNTGELFF.

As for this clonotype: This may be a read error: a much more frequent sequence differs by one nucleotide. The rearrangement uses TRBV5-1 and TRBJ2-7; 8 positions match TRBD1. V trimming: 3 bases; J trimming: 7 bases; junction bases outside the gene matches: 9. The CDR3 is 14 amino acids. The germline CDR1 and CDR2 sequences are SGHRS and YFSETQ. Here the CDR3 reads CASSSRQGRSEQYF. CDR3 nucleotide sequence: TGCGCCAGCAGCTCCCGACAGGGGCGTAGTGAGCAGTACTTC. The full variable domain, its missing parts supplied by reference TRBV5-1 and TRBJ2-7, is KAGVTQTPRYLIKTRGQQVTLSCSPISGHRSVSWYQQTPGQGLQFLFEYFSETQRNKGNFPGRFSGRQFSNSRSEMNVSTLELGDSALYLCASSSRQGRSEQYFGPGTRLTVT.

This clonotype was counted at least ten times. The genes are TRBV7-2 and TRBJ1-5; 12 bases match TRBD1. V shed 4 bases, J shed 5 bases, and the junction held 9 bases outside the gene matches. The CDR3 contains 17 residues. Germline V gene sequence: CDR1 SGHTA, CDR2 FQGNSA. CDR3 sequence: CASSSGTGGLWDQPQHF. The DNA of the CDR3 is TGTGCCAGCAGCTCCGGGACAGGGGGCTTATGGGATCAGCCCCAGCATTTT.

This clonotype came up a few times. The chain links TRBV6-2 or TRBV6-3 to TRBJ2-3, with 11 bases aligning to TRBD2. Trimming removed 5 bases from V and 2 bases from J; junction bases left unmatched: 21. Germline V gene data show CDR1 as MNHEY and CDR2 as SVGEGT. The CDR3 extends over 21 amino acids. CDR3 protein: CASSLYGLAGGPRTITDTQYF. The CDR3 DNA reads TGTGCCAGCAGTCTTTACGGCCTAGCGGGAGGCCCCCGAACCATCACAGATACGCAGTATTTT.

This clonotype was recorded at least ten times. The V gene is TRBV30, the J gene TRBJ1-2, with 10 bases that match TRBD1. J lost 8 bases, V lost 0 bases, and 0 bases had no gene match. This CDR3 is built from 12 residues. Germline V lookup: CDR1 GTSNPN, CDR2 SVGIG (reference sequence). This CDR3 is CAWSVTGGGYTF. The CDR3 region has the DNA TGTGCCTGGAGTGTGACAGGGGGCGGCTACACCTTC.

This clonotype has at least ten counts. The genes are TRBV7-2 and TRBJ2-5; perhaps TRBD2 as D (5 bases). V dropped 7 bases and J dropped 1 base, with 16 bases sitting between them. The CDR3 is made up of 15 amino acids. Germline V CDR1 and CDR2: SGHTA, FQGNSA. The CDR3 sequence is CASTMGRVGQETQYF. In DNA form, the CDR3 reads TGTGCCAGCACCATGGGGAGAGTGGGCCAAGAGACCCAGTACTTC.

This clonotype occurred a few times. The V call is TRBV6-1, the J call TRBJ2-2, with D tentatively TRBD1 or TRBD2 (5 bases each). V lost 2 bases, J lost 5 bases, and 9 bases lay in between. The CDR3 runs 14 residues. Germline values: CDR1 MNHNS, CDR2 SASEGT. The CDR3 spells CASSEPGGTGELFF. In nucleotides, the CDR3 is TGTGCCAGCAGTGAACCTGGGGGAACCGGGGAGCTGTTTTTT.

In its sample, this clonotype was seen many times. The CDR3 DNA sequence: TGTGCCAGCAGCGACGGGACGGGTACCTACGAGCAGTACTTC. Protein sequence: CASSDGTGTYEQYF. The chain has TRBV7-9 and TRBJ2-7, with D possibly called TRBD1 or TRBD2 (5 bases each). The CDR3 totals 14 residues. With 5 bases removed from V and 2 bases from J, the gap between germline ends came to 13 bases. The germline gives CDR1 SEHNR, CDR2 FQNEAQ (reference sequence).

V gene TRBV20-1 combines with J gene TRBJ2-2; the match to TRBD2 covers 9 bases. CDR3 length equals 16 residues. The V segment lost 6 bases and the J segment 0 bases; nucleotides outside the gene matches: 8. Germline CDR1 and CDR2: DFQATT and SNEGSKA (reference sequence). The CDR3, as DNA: TGCAGTGCCTTGACTAGCGGAGCACCGAACACCGGGGAGCTGTTTTTT. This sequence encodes CSALTSGAPNTGELFF.

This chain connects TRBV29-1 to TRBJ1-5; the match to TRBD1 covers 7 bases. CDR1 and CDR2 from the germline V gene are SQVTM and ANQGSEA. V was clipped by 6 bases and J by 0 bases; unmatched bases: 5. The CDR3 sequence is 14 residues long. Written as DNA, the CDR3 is TGCAGCGTGGGGGACAGATATAGCAATCAGCCCCAGCATTTT. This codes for CSVGDRYSNQPQHF.